The 7 T cell receptor beta chains below all came from one sample that was sequenced in a study of response to subunit inactivated influenza vaccine. TCRdb analysed the RT-PCR reads with MiXCR anew, one entry per CDR3 protein. The repertoire includes around 320,000 distinct CDR3 sequences, around 22% of them detected once, and 10% sits in the top ten. The source material was PBMCs from blood, sampled approximately 22 months after vaccination. The receptors were gathered from a man aged 50 to 69 who received an inactivated influenza vaccine.

This clonotype has only a few counts. The V call is TRBV20-1, the J call TRBJ2-3; D is uncertain. The V and J ends lost 5 bases and 0 bases respectively, with 15 bases between them. Germline V gene data show CDR1 as DFQATT and CDR2 as SNEGSKA (reference sequence). This CDR3 comprises 15 residues. CDR3: CSAPDGHSSTDTQYF. The CDR3 DNA sequence: TGCAGTGCTCCCGACGGCCACTCTAGCACAGATACGCAGTATTTT.

CDR3 sequence: CASSRKGVLFSYNEQFF. The CDR3 DNA reads TGTGCCAGCAGCCGGAAAGGGGTTCTATTTTCCTACAATGAGCAGTTCTTC. The chain recombines TRBV28 with TRBJ2-1; perhaps TRBD1 as D (5 bases). Trimming removed 6 bases from V and 1 base from J, with 19 bases in between. Per the germline V gene, CDR1 is MDHEN and CDR2 is SYDVKM. The CDR3 sequence is 17 residues long.

This chain joins TRBV27 and TRBJ2-5; tentatively, D is TRBD1 (6 bases). Germline V gene sequence: CDR1 MNHEY, CDR2 SMNVEV (reference sequence). The V end was cut by 5 bases, the J end by 2 bases, with 15 bases between. The CDR3 length is 15 residues. Here the CDR3 DNA reads TGTGCCAGCAGTACCACCCGACAGGCACAAGAGACCCAGTACTTC. Protein product: CASSTTRQAQETQYF.

This clonotype was detected a few times. This chain joins TRBV5-1 and TRBJ1-2; 9 nucleotides agree with TRBD1. CDR1 is SGHRS, CDR2 YFSETQ, per germline. V dropped 4 bases and J dropped 5; count of bases not matched to a gene: 12. This CDR3 is built from 16 residues. The CDR3 DNA is TGCGCCAGCAGCGCCGGGACAGGGCTATGGGGGTATGGCTACACCTTC. Translating it yields CASSAGTGLWGYGYTF.

V and J are TRBV7-2 and TRBJ2-1, with 13 bases that match TRBD2. Germline V CDR1 and CDR2: SGHTA, FQGNSA. This CDR3 has 17 amino acids. V lost 5 bases and J lost 7; bases outside the gene matches: 11. The chain's CDR3 is CASSLHLLAGGPNEQFF. CDR3 bases: TGTGCCAGCAGCCTTCATTTACTAGCGGGAGGGCCGAATGAGCAGTTCTTC.

This clonotype was detected many times. This chain connects TRBV12-3 or TRBV12-4 to TRBJ1-2; 9 bases line up with TRBD1. The CDR3 contains 15 residues. The V gene end was trimmed by 7 bases and the J gene end by 7 bases; junction bases not matched to a gene: 13. The CDR3 nucleotides are TGTGCCAGCACCCTTCAGGGGACAGGGATACGTGGCTACACCTTC. Translation gives CASTLQGTGIRGYTF.

The J gene is TRBJ1-1, the V gene TRBV7-9; D is possibly TRBD1 (5 bases). The CDR3 is 16 amino acids. Germline CDR1 reads SEHNR; CDR2 reads FQNEAQ (reference sequence). Trimming took 5 bases from V and 2 from J, leaving 18 bases between them. The CDR3 coding sequence is TGTGCCAGCAGCCGTTTTACGGGGGGACCTAACACTGAAGCTTTCTTT. This gives the protein CASSRFTGGPNTEAFF.